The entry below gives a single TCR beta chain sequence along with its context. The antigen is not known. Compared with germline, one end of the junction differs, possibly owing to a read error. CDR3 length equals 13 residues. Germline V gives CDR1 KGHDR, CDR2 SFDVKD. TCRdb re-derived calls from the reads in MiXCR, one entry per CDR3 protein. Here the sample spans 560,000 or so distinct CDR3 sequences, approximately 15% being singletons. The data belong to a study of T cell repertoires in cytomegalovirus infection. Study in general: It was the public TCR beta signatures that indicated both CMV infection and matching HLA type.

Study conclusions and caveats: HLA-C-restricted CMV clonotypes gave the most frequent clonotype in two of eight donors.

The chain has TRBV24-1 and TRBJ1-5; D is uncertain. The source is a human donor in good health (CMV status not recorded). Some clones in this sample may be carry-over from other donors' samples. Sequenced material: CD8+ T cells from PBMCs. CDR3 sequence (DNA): TGTGCCACCAGTTCAGAGGGCAATCGGCCCCAGCATTTT. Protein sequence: CATSSEGNRPQHF.